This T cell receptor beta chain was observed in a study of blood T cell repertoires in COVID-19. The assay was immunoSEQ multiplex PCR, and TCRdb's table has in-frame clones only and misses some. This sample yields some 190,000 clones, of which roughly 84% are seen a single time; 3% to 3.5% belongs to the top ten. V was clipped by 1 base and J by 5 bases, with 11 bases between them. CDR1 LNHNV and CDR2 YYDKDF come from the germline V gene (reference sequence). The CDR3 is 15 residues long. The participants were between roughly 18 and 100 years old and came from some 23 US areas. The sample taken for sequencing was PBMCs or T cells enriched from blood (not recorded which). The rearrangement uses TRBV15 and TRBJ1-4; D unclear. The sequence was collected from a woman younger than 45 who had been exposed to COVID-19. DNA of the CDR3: TGTGCCACCAGCAGAGGTATCCTGGAGAATGAAAAACTGTTTTTT. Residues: CATSRGILENEKLFF.